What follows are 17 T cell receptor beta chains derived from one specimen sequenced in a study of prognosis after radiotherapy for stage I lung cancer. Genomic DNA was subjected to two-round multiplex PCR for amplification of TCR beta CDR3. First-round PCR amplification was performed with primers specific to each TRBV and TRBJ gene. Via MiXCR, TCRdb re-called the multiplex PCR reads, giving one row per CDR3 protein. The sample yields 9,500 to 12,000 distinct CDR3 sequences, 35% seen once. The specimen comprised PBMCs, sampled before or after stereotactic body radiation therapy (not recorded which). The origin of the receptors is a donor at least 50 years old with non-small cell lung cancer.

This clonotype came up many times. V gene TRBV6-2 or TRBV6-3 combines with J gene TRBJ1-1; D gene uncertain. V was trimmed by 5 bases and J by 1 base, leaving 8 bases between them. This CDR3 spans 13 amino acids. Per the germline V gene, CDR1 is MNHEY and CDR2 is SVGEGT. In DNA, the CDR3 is TGTGCCAGCAGTACCACGTCGAACACTGAAGCTTTCTTT. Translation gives CASSTTSNTEAFF.

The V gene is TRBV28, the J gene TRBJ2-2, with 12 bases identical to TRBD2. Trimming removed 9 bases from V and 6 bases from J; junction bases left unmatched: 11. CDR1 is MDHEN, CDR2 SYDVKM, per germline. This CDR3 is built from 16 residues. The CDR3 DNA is TGTGCCAGTTCCTCTCGACTAGCGGGAGCCCCCGGGGAGCTGTTTTTT. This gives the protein CASSSRLAGAPGELFF.

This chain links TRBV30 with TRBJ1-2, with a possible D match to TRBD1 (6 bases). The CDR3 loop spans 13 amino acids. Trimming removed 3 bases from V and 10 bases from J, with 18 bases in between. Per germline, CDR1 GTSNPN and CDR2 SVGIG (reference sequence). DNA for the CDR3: TGTGCCTGGAGCGTATTTCAGGGGAATGTCTACACCTTC. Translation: CAWSVFQGNVYTF.

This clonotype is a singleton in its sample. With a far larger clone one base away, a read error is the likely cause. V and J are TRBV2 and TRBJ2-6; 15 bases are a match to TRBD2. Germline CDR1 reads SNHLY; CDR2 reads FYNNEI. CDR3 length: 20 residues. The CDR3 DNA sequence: TGTGCCAGCAGTCCCGCGGGACTAGCGGGGGGCAGCTCTAGGGCCAACGTCCTGACTTTC. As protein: CASSPAGLAGGSSRANVLTF.

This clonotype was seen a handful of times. CDR3 residues: CASSYTDTQYF. The CDR3 DNA reads TGTGCCAGCAGCTATACAGATACGCAGTATTTT. This chain connects TRBV11-3 to TRBJ2-3; D is ambiguous. The V gene's germline CDR1 is SGHNT and CDR2 YENEEA. The CDR3 is 11 residues long. V lost 4 bases and J lost 3, with 2 bases in between.

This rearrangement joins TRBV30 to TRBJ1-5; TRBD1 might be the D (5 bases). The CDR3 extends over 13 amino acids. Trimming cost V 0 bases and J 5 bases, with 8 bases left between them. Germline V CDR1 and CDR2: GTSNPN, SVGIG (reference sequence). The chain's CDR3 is CAWSVGGHQPQHF. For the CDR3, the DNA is TGTGCCTGGAGTGTCGGGGGACATCAGCCCCAGCATTTT.

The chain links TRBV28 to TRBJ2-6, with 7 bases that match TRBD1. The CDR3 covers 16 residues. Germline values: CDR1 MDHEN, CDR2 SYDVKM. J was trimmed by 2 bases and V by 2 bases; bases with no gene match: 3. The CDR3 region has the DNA TGTGCCAGCAGTTTAACAGGGGAAACTGGGGCCAACGTCCTGACTTTC. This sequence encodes CASSLTGETGANVLTF.

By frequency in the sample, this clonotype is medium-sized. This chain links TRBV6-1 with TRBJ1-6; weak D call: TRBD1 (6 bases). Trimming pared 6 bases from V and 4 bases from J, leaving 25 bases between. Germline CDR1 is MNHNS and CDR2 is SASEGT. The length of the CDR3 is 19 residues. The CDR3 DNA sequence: TGTGCCAGCAGCAAGGCAGGGGCCCGAATCCCGCCGTATAATTCACCCCTCCACTTT. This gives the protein CASSKAGARIPPYNSPLHF.

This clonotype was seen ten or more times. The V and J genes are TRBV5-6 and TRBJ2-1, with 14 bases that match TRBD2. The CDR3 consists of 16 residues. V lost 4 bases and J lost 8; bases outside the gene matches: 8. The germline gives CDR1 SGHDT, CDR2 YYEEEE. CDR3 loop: CASSGTGTSGSDEQFF. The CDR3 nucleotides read TGTGCCAGCAGCGGGACCGGGACTAGCGGGAGCGATGAGCAGTTCTTC. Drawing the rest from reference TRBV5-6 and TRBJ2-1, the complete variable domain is DAGVTQSPTHLIKTRGQQVTLRCSPKSGHDTVSWYQQALGQGPQFIFQYYEEEERQRGNFPDRFSGHQFPNYSSELNVNALLLGDSALYLCASSGTGTSGSDEQFFGPGTRLTVL.

Written as DNA, the CDR3 is TGTGCCAGTAGTATGACTAGCGAGCTCTACAATGAGCAGTTCTTC. Translating gives CASSMTSELYNEQFF. The chain is built from TRBV19 and TRBJ2-1; TRBD2 matches at 8 bases. The germline gives CDR1 LNHDA, CDR2 SQIVND (reference sequence). V dropped 3 bases and J dropped 3; count of bases not matched to a gene: 4. There are 15 residues in the CDR3.

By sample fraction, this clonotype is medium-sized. CDR3 residues: CASRGSINEQFF. CDR3 nucleotides: TGTGCCAGCAGGGGGAGTATCAATGAGCAGTTCTTC. The V call is TRBV12-3 or TRBV12-4, the J call TRBJ2-7, with TRBD2 as a possible D gene (5 bases). The J call may be incorrect, as the DNA end agrees better with TRBJ2-1. The CDR3 covers 12 residues.

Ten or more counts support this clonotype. Here the CDR3 reads CASSRGDRAYGYTF. DNA of the CDR3: TGTGCCAGCAGCCGTGGGGACAGGGCCTATGGCTACACCTTC. This rearrangement joins TRBV7-2 to TRBJ1-2, with 9 positions matching TRBD1. V was clipped by 5 bases and J by 4 bases; unmatched bases: 5. The CDR3 spans 14 residues. Germline V gene sequence: CDR1 SGHTA, CDR2 FQGNSA.

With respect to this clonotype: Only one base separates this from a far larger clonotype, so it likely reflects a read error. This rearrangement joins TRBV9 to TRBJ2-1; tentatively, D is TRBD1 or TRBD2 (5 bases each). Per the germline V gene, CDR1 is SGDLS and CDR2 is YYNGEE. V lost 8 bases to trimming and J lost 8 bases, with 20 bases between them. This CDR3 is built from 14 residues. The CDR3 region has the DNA TGTGCCAGTAGTATATGGGGGAGATTCTATGAGCAGTTCTTC. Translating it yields CASSIWGRFYEQFF. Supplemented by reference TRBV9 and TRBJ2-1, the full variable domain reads DSGVTQTPKHLITATGQRVTLRCSPRSGDLSVYWYQQSLDQGLQFLIQYYNGEERAKGNILERFSAQQFPDLHSELNLSSLELGDSALYFCASSIWGRFYEQFFGPGTRLTVL.

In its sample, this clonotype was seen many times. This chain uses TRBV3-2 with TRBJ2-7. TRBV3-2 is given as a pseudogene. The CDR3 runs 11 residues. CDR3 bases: TGTGCCAGCAGCCCTTCCTACGAGCAGTACTTC. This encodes CASSPSYEQYF.

DNA for the CDR3: TGTGCCAGCTCATCGACGCTTCAGACCTACGAGCAGTACTTC. This codes for CASSSTLQTYEQYF. The chain has TRBV18 and TRBJ2-7; D gene unclear. There are 14 residues in the CDR3. Trimming removed 5 bases from V and 2 bases from J, with 13 bases in between. Germline values: CDR1 KGHSH, CDR2 LQKENI.

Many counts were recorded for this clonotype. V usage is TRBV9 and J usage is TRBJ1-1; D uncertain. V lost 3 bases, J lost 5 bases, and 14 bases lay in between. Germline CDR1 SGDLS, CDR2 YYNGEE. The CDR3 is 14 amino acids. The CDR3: CASSGPGSRTEAFF. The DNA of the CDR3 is TGTGCCAGCAGCGGCCCCGGGTCCAGAACTGAAGCTTTCTTT.

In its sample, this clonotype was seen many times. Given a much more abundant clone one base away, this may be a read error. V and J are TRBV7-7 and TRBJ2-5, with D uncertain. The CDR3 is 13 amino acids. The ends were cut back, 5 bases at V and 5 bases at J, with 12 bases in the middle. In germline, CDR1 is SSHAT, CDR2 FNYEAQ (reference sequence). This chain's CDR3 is CASSEGVQETQYF. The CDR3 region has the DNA TGTGCCAGCAGCGAAGGAGTCCAGGAGACCCAGTACTTC. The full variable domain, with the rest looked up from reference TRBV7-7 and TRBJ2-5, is GAGVSQSPRYKVTKRGQDVTLRCDPISSHATLYWYQQALGQGPEFLTYFNYEAQPDKSGLPSDRFSAERPEGSISTLTIQRTEQRDSAMYRCASSEGVQETQYFGPGTRLLVL.